The rows below give T cell receptor beta chains drawn from one sample of a study of cytotoxic CD8 clonotypes in ibrutinib-treated CLL. Sequenced by immunoSEQ multiplex PCR; TCRdb stores in-frame clones only, minus some. Seen here are approximately 280,000 clones, roughly 76% observed once, and the top ten hold about 5.7%. Source: PBMCs, taken at disease progression, from a patient treated with ibrutinib. These receptors came from a human donor with chronic lymphocytic leukemia. The CDR3 runs from the conserved cysteine through the conserved F or W. Each record gives: CDR3 length, clone size, D gene, V gene, J gene, CDR3 DNA, CDR3 protein. A D gene is named only where the DNA matches it firmly. Some rows have no size entry. The others give once, few or many, or a class for an expanded clone.

16	few	TRBD1	TRBV19	TRBJ2-5	TGTGCCAGTAGTATCCCCGGACAGGGTGGTCTAGAGACCCAGTACTTC	CASSIPGQGGLETQYF
14	-	-	TRBV6-5	TRBJ2-2	TGTGCCAGTACGGATCGAACGAACACCGGGGAGCTGTTTTTT	CASTDRTNTGELFF
14	-	TRBD1	TRBV10-3	TRBJ1-4	TGTGCCATCAGTGTAGGGGGCCAAAATGAAAAACTGTTTTTT	CAISVGGQNEKLFF
18	-	-	TRBV28	TRBJ1-5	TGTGCCAGCAGTTTATCGGGGATACAGGGAAGAGGCAATCAGCCCCAGCATTTT	CASSLSGIQGRGNQPQHF
13	few	-	TRBV28	TRBJ1-5	TGTGCCAGCGTTAGGAGACCAAGGGAGCCCCAGCATTTT	CASVRRPREPQHF
14	-	-	TRBV5-1	TRBJ2-1	TGCGCCAGCAGCTCGGACAGTCTCTACAATGAGCAGTTCTTC	CASSSDSLYNEQFF
13	-	-	TRBV6-6	TRBJ2-1	TGTGCCAGCAGAAACCCCTCACCAAATGAGCAGTTCTTC	CASRNPSPNEQFF
13	-	-	TRBV10-2	TRBJ2-5	TGCGCCAGCAAAGACACAGGGTTAGAGACCCAGTACTTC	CASKDTGLETQYF
14	-	-	TRBV27	TRBJ1-5	TGTGCCAGCAGCGACGTGTCAGGTGCTCAGCCCCAGCATTTT	CASSDVSGAQPQHF
17	-	TRBD2	TRBV4-1	TRBJ2-3	TGCGCCAGCAGCCAATTGTCTACTAGCGGGGGCACAGATACGCAGTATTTT	CASSQLSTSGGTDTQYF
15	-	-	TRBV11-3	TRBJ2-5	TGTGCCAGCAGCTTAGGTCAGGGGTACCAAGAGACCCAGTACTTC	CASSLGQGYQETQYF
14	once	TRBD2	TRBV19	TRBJ2-1	TGTGCCAGTCGCAACTTCGGGGAGGGCAATGAGCAGTTCTTC	CASRNFGEGNEQFF
15	-	TRBD1	TRBV2	TRBJ2-7	TGTGCCAGCAGTTCAGTACCCGGGACAGGGGGCGAGCAGTACTTC	CASSSVPGTGGEQYF
15	-	-	TRBV5-6	TRBJ2-2	TGTGCCAGCAGCTTGACAGTCGCGAACACCGGGGAGCTGTTTTTT	CASSLTVANTGELFF